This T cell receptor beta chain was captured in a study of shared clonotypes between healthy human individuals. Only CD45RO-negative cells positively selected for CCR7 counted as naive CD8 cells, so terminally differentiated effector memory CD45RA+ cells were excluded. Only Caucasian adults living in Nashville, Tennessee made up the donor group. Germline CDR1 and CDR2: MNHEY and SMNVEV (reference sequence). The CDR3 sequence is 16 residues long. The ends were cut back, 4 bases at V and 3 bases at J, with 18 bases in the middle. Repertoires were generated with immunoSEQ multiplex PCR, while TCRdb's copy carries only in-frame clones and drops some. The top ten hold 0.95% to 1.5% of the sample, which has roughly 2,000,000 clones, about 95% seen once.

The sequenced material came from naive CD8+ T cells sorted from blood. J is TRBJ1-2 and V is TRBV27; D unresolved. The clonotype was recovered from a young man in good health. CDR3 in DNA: TGTGCCAGCAGTTCTCTCACAGATTATCGGGACTATGGCTACACCTTC. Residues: CASSSLTDYRDYGYTF.